These 15 T cell receptor beta chains originate from one sample sequenced in a study of cytomegalovirus exposure and HLA in healthy donors. Vbeta (60) and Jbeta (13) primers were used in the PCR. Data came from immunoSEQ multiplex PCR; TCRdb stores just in-frame clones and leaves some out. The top ten hold about 0.78% of the sample, which has around 170,000 clones, approximately 78% seen once. The sample comprised PBMCs. The receptors derive from a young woman in good health and CMV-seronegative.

In this sample, this clone turned up a few times. This sequence joins TRBV2 and TRBJ1-5; tentative D call: TRBD1 (5 bases). This CDR3 comprises 15 residues. Deletions cut 3 bases from V and 4 bases from J, with 13 bases between. Germline V gene sequence: CDR1 SNHLY, CDR2 FYNNEI. Here the CDR3 reads CASSDGQGSNQPQHF. CDR3 DNA: TGTGCCAGCAGTGATGGGCAGGGATCAAATCAGCCCCAGCATTTT.

The chain uses TRBV18 and TRBJ1-5; 8 nucleotides agree with TRBD1. There are 13 residues in the CDR3. V gave up 4 bases and J gave up 9 bases; unmatched junction bases: 5. Germline CDR1 is KGHSH and CDR2 is LQKENI. CDR3 protein: CASSQQGDGPQHF. In DNA, the CDR3 is TGTGCCAGCTCACAACAGGGGGATGGGCCCCAGCATTTT. Looking up the rest from reference TRBV18 and TRBJ1-5 gives the full variable domain: NAGVMQNPRHLVRRRGQEARLRCSPMKGHSHVYWYRQLPEEGLKFMVYLQKENIIDESGMPKERFSAEFPKEGPSILRIQQVVRGDSAAYFCASSQQGDGPQHFGDGTRLSIL.

The V call is TRBV2, the J call TRBJ2-7, with 7 bases matching TRBD1. V lost 1 base, J lost 3 bases, and 6 bases stayed unmatched. Germline V gene lookup returns CDR1 SNHLY and CDR2 FYNNEI. The CDR3 runs to 15 residues. Written as DNA, the CDR3 is TGTGCCAGCAGTGAAGGACCGGGACAGATCTACGAGCAGTACTTC. This encodes CASSEGPGQIYEQYF.

The V call is TRBV7-2, the J call TRBJ2-7, with TRBD2 matching 10 bases. The CDR3 loop spans 17 amino acids. Germline lookup yields CDR1 SGHTA and CDR2 FQGNSA. V gave up 5 bases and J gave up 3 bases; unmatched junction bases: 13. The DNA of the CDR3 is TGTGCCAGCAGCCCCCAATCTCCGGGACTAGCGAACTACGAGCAGTACTTC. Translated, it gives CASSPQSPGLANYEQYF.

The gene calls are TRBV10-3 and TRBJ2-1, with 12 bases aligning to TRBD2. CDR1 is ENHRY and CDR2 is SYGVKD in the germline V gene. The trim removed 3 bases at V and 9 bases at J, leaving 6 bases unmatched. The CDR3 consists of 15 residues. The CDR3 region has the DNA TGTGCCATCAGTGAAACGACTAGCGGGAGATTTGAGCAGTTCTTC. It is translated as CAISETTSGRFEQFF.

V is TRBV27 and J is TRBJ2-4; 9 bases align to TRBD1. The V gene's germline CDR1 is MNHEY and CDR2 SMNVEV (reference sequence). The V and J ends lost 5 bases and 6 bases, in that order; junction bases with no gene match: 8. The CDR3 consists of 15 residues. CDR3 DNA: TGTGCCAGCAGTGGGGGACAGGGCCAGGGAAACATTCAGTACTTC. This translates into CASSGGQGQGNIQYF.

This clone was seen a handful of times. The chain is built from TRBV18 and TRBJ1-1, with a possible D match to TRBD1 (5 bases). Germline values: CDR1 KGHSH, CDR2 LQKENI. V lost 4 bases to trimming and J lost 1 base, with 7 bases between them. The CDR3 totals 13 residues. CDR3 sequence reads: CASSQGKNTEAFF. DNA of the CDR3: TGTGCCAGCTCACAGGGGAAGAACACTGAAGCTTTCTTT.

This chain links TRBV28 with TRBJ2-5; 12 nucleotides match TRBD2. The CDR3 runs 15 residues. CDR1 and CDR2 (germline): MDHEN, SYDVKM. V trimming: 2 bases; J trimming: 5 bases; junction bases outside the gene matches: 3. The CDR3 reads CASSLGLAGGETQYF. In nucleotides, the CDR3 is TGTGCCAGCAGTTTAGGCCTAGCGGGAGGGGAGACCCAGTACTTC.

The chain carries TRBV5-6 and TRBJ2-5; 9 bases are a match to TRBD1. The closer fit of TRBJ2-7 to the DNA end suggests the J call may be wrong. The length of the CDR3 is 15 residues. Germline values: CDR1 SGHDT, CDR2 YYEEEE. The CDR3 sequence is CASNRGGTGSSEQYF. In DNA, the CDR3 is TGTGCCAGCAACCGAGGGGGGACAGGGAGTAGCGAGCAGTACTTC.

This clone was seen a single time. V is TRBV7-7 and J is TRBJ2-1; TRBD2 aligns across 13 bases. With V trimmed by 5 bases and J by 8 bases, 6 bases remained unmatched. The CDR3 contains 15 residues. Germline CDR1 and CDR2: SSHAT and FNYEAQ (reference sequence). The CDR3 coding sequence is TGTGCCAGCAGCCGAGGACTAGCGGGAGAGCATGAGCAGTTCTTC. The encoded protein is CASSRGLAGEHEQFF.

This clone was found a few times. The chain carries TRBV7-3 and TRBJ1-1; the D is unclear. Per germline, CDR1 SGHTA and CDR2 FQGTGA. With 5 bases removed from V and 4 bases from J, the gap between germline ends came to 17 bases. CDR3 length equals 15 residues. CDR3 in amino acids: CASSQMAGSLTEAFF. The CDR3 DNA reads TGTGCCAGCAGCCAAATGGCAGGCAGTCTCACTGAAGCTTTCTTT.

Of note for this clone: One end of the junction varies from germline; a read error may be responsible. The chain links TRBV7-9 to TRBJ2-1; 9 bases are shared with TRBD1. This CDR3 has 15 residues. Germline V gene data show CDR1 as SEHNR and CDR2 as FQNEAQ (reference sequence). The CDR3 here is CSSSLSRDRDVEQFF. The CDR3 DNA follows: TGTTCCAGCAGCTTATCCCGGGACAGGGACGTTGAGCAGTTCTTC.

V and J are TRBV2 and TRBJ1-3; 7 nucleotides align to TRBD1. V was pared by 6 bases and J by 4 bases, with 9 bases of the junction left unmatched. There are 15 residues in the CDR3. Germline V CDR1 and CDR2: SNHLY, FYNNEI. This chain's CDR3 is CASRADRVTGNTIYF. The DNA for the CDR3 is TGTGCCAGCAGAGCCGACAGGGTGACCGGAAACACCATATATTTT.

The CDR3 here is CASSALVLGQAYF. In DNA, the CDR3 is TGTGCCAGCAGTGCGCTTGTTCTGGGCCAGGCCTACTTC. The J gene is TRBJ2-7, the V gene TRBV25-1; no clear D. The V gene lost 4 bases and the J gene lost 13 bases, with 20 bases spanning the gap. Germline V lookup: CDR1 MGHDK, CDR2 SYGVNS. The CDR3 runs 13 residues.

This clone occurred a few times. DNA for the CDR3: TGTGCCAGCAGCTTAGTTAACAGGGCTGACGTGAATGAGCAGTTCTTC. Translating it yields CASSLVNRADVNEQFF. The rearrangement joins TRBV11-2 to TRBJ2-1; tentatively, D is TRBD1 (6 bases). The CDR3 is made up of 16 amino acids. V lost 1 base to trimming and J lost 7 bases, with 17 bases between them. Germline V gene sequence: CDR1 SGHAT, CDR2 FQNNGV.